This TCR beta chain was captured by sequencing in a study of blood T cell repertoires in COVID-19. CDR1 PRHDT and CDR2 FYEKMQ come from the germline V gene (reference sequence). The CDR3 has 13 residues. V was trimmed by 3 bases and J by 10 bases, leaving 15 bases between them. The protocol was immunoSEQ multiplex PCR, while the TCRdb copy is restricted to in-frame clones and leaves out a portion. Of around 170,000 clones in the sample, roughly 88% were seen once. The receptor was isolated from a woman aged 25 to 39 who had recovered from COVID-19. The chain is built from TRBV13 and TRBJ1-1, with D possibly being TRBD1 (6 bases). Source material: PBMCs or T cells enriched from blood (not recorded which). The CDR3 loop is CASSLWTDSIAFF. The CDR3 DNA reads TGTGCCAGCAGCTTGTGGACAGATTCTATAGCTTTCTTT.